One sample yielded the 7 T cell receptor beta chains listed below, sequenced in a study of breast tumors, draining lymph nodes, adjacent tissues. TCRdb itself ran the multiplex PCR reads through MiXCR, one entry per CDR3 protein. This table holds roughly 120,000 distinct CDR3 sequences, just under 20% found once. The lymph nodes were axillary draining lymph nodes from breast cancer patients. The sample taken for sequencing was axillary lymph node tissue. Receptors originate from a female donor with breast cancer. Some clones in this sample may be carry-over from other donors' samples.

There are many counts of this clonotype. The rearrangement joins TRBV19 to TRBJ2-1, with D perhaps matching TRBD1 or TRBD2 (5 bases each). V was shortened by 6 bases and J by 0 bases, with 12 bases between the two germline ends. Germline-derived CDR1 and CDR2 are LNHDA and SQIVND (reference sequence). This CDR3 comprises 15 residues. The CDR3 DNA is TGTGCCAGTAGCACCCGGGGCATCTCCTACAATGAGCAGTTCTTC. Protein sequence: CASSTRGISYNEQFF.

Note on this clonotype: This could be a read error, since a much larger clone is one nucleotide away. CDR3 nucleotide sequence: TGTGCCAGCAGTCGAAACAGGGTTGGCTACACCTTC. This codes for CASSRNRVGYTF. This chain uses TRBV12-3 or TRBV12-4 with TRBJ1-2; possible D gene TRBD1, 6 bases. The V end was cut by 5 bases, the J end by 7 bases, with 11 bases between. The CDR3 loop spans 12 amino acids.

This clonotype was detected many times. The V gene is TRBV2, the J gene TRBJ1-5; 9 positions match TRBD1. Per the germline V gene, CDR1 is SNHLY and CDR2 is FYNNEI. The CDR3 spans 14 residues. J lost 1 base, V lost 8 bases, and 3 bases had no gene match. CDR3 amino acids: CASGTGLSNQPQHF. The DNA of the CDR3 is TGTGCCAGCGGGACAGGGTTGAGCAATCAGCCCCAGCATTTT.

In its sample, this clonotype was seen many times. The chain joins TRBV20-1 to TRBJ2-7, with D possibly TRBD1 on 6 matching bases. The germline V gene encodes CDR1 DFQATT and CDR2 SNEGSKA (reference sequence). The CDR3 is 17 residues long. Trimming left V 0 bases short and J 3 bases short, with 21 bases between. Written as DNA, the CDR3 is TGCAGTGCTAGAGACGAAACAGGACAGTCCGCCAACTACGAGCAGTACTTC. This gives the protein CSARDETGQSANYEQYF.

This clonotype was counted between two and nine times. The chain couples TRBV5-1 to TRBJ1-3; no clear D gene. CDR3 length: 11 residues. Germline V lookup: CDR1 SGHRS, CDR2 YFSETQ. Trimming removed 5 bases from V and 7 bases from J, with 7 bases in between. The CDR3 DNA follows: TGCGCCAGCAGGGGGTACAACACCATATATTTT. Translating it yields CASRGYNTIYF.

CDR3 sequence reads: CASSFVSDPNEQFF. The CDR3 nucleotides read TGTGCCAGCAGTTTTGTGTCGGACCCAAATGAGCAGTTCTTC. The genes are TRBV28 and TRBJ2-1; D remains unclear. The V end was cut by 3 bases, the J end by 7 bases, with 13 bases between. Germline V lookup: CDR1 MDHEN, CDR2 SYDVKM. The CDR3 has 14 residues.

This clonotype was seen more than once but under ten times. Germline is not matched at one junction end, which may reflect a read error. Here the CDR3 reads CASTLGGLPSYEQYF. Written as DNA, the CDR3 is TGTGCCAGCACTTTAGGGGGGCTTCCCTCCTACGAGCAGTACTTC. The chain has TRBV28 and TRBJ2-7, with D perhaps being TRBD1 or TRBD2 (6 bases each). The CDR3 sequence is 15 residues long. Per germline, CDR1 MDHEN and CDR2 SYDVKM. Filled out from reference TRBV28 and TRBJ2-7, the complete variable domain reads DVKVTQSSRYLVKRTGEKVFLECVQDMDHENMFWYRQDPGLGLRLIYFSYDVKMKEKGDIPEGYSVSREKKERFSLILESASTNQTSMYLCASTLGGLPSYEQYFGPGTRLTVT.